The 11 T cell receptor beta chains in this list originate from one sample, sequenced in a study of cytomegalovirus exposure and HLA in healthy donors. Vbeta (60) and Jbeta (13) primers were used in the PCR. Assay used: immunoSEQ multiplex PCR; TCRdb lists only in-frame clones, some missing. The table lists some 150,000 clones, roughly three quarters of them singletons. Sequenced: PBMCs. The receptors were sampled from a male donor in good health and CMV-seronegative.

This clone appeared a single time. V is TRBV29-1 and J is TRBJ1-2; the D is unclear. V lost 7 bases, J lost 9 bases, and 15 bases lay in between. Germline-derived CDR1 and CDR2 are SQVTM and ANQGSEA. This CDR3 is built from 11 residues. In nucleotides, the CDR3 is TGCAGCGCGGTTTTGTCGTCTAGCTACACCTTC. Translating gives CSAVLSSSYTF.

The table lists this clone with a count of one. The V call is TRBV6-4, the J call TRBJ1-6; 12 bases are a match to TRBD1. The CDR3 is made up of 17 amino acids. The trim removed 3 bases at V and 8 bases at J, leaving 8 bases unmatched. Germline V gene lookup returns CDR1 MRHNA and CDR2 SNTAGT. CDR3 region: CASSEAGTGGADSPLHF. CDR3 nucleotides: TGTGCCAGCAGTGAAGCCGGGACAGGGGGCGCAGATTCACCCCTCCACTTT.

This chain joins TRBV6-5 and TRBJ1-2, with D perhaps matching TRBD1 (5 bases). The germline V gene encodes CDR1 MNHEY and CDR2 SVGAGI. V lost 7 bases, J lost 5 bases, and 14 bases lay in between. This CDR3 has 13 amino acids. The CDR3, as DNA: TGTGCCAGCAACACGGGGGGTGGTTATGGCTACACCTTC. Protein sequence: CASNTGGGYGYTF.

This rearrangement joins TRBV5-1 to TRBJ2-7, with 9 bases matching TRBD1. V gave up 2 bases and J gave up 6 bases; unmatched junction bases: 6. Germline V gives CDR1 SGHRS, CDR2 YFSETQ. The CDR3 has 14 residues. The CDR3 spells CASSLGQGPREQYF. The CDR3 DNA follows: TGCGCCAGCAGCTTAGGACAGGGGCCTCGCGAGCAGTACTTC.

This clone was observed a few times. The chain is built from TRBV10-3 and TRBJ2-3; D uncertain. The CDR3 contains 15 residues. Trimming took 2 bases from V and 0 from J, leaving 9 bases between them. Per germline, CDR1 ENHRY and CDR2 SYGVKD. The CDR3 sequence: CAISEPNSSTDTQYF. DNA of the CDR3: TGTGCCATCAGTGAGCCTAACTCTAGCACAGATACGCAGTATTTT.

CDR3 region: CASYRGGNIQYF. DNA of the CDR3: TGTGCCAGTTACAGGGGAGGAAACATTCAGTACTTC. The chain links TRBV6-1 to TRBJ2-4, with D possibly matching TRBD1 (7 bases). There are 12 residues in the CDR3. Germline V gene lookup returns CDR1 MNHNS and CDR2 SASEGT. V was pared by 9 bases and J by 6 bases, with 12 bases between.

The rearrangement joins TRBV6-5 to TRBJ1-1, with 9 bases identical to TRBD1. Germline V gives CDR1 MNHEY, CDR2 SVGAGI. V gave up 6 bases and J gave up 4 bases; unmatched junction bases: 6. CDR3 length: 14 amino acids. The CDR3: CASSLTGGFTEAFF. DNA for the CDR3: TGTGCCAGCAGCCTAACAGGGGGCTTCACTGAAGCTTTCTTT.

CDR3 in DNA: TGTGCCAGCAGCTTGAACAGGGGGAGGACTGAAGCTTTCTTT. Amino acid sequence: CASSLNRGRTEAFF. The chain employs TRBV5-6 and TRBJ1-1; 8 nucleotides line up with TRBD1. CDR1 SGHDT and CDR2 YYEEEE come from the germline V gene. The V gene end was trimmed by 1 base and the J gene end by 5 bases; junction bases not matched to a gene: 4. CDR3 length: 14 residues.

This CDR3 reads CASSLGGRLGGYTF. CDR3 nucleotides: TGTGCCAGCAGCTTGGGGGGACGGTTGGGTGGCTACACCTTC. J is TRBJ1-2 and V is TRBV7-8, with a possible D match to TRBD1 (5 bases). The germline gives CDR1 SGHVS, CDR2 FQNEAQ. V shed 3 bases and J shed 7 bases, with 15 bases lying between them. CDR3 size: 14 residues. Combining the CDR3 with reference TRBV7-8 and TRBJ1-2 gives the whole variable domain GAGVSQSPRYKVAKRGQDVALRCDPISGHVSLFWYQQALGQGPEFLTYFQNEAQLDKSGLPSDRFFAERPEGSVSTLKIQRTQQEDSAVYLCASSLGGRLGGYTFGSGTRLTVV.

This chain joins TRBV4-1 and TRBJ2-7, with 8 positions matching TRBD1. The ends lost 2 bases at V and 0 bases at J; junction bases unmatched: 9. CDR1 is MGHRA and CDR2 is YSYEKL in the germline V gene. The CDR3 consists of 17 residues. CDR3 DNA: TGCGCCAGCAGCCAATCGGGACAGGCGAAAAGCTCCTACGAGCAGTACTTC. This gives the protein CASSQSGQAKSSYEQYF.

V and J are TRBV4-3 and TRBJ2-6, with D possibly TRBD2 on 5 matching bases. This CDR3 is built from 19 residues. V lost 3 bases, J lost 3 bases, and 21 bases lay in between. The V gene's germline CDR1 is LGHNA and CDR2 YSLEER. The CDR3 DNA reads as TGCGCCAGCAGCCATGCAACCTGGAGGCAGTCGATTGGGGCCAACGTCCTGACTTTC. Residues: CASSHATWRQSIGANVLTF.